The 20 T cell receptor beta chains below were found in one sample sequenced in a study of blood T cell repertoires in COVID-19 (TCRdb year 2020). The library came from the immunoSEQ multiplex PCR assay. The immuneACCESS repertoire file appears here via TCRdb, limited to in-frame rearrangements. These files lack a portion of the clones; in checked studies, under half of the deficit traces to unresolved V genes, and the cause of the others is not known. This sample holds 140,000 or so clones; 70% to 90% were observed only once. More than 4% of the sample goes to the ten largest clones. The sample was peripheral blood. The receptors come from a woman in her fifties or sixties with acute or convalescent COVID-19.

The V and J genes are TRBV5-6 and TRBJ2-2, with D unclear. This CDR3 has 15 amino acids. Per the germline V gene, CDR1 is SGHDT and CDR2 is YYEEEE. Trimming shortened V by 1 base and J by 0 bases, and 7 bases separated the two germline ends. The CDR3 sequence: CASSLTPANTGELFF. The CDR3 coding sequence is TGTGCCAGCAGCTTGACTCCGGCGAACACCGGGGAGCTGTTTTTT.

The chain carries TRBV6-6 and TRBJ1-3; a possible D gene is TRBD1 (5 bases). This CDR3 is built from 15 residues. The germline V and J ends were trimmed by 8 bases and 0 bases, with 14 bases remaining between them. CDR1 is MNHNY and CDR2 is SVGAGI in the germline V gene (reference sequence). For the CDR3, the DNA is TGTGCCAGCCGTTCAGGGTCCAACTCTGGAAACACCATATATTTT. This gives the protein CASRSGSNSGNTIYF.

The genes are TRBV6-4 and TRBJ2-3; D gene uncertain. This CDR3 comprises 14 residues. Trimming left V 2 bases short and J 8 bases short, with 14 bases between. Germline V CDR1 and CDR2: MRHNA, SNTAGT. The CDR3: CASSDAGWSGTQYF. In nucleotides, the CDR3 is TGTGCCAGCAGTGACGCTGGTTGGTCGGGTACGCAGTATTTT.

The CDR3 DNA reads TGTGCCACCAGCAGTATAGATGGAAACACCATATATTTT. Protein product: CATSSIDGNTIYF. The chain has TRBV15 and TRBJ1-3; no reliable D call. This CDR3 is 13 amino acids long. Trimming left V 3 bases short and J 3 bases short, with 6 bases between. Germline V lookup: CDR1 LNHNV, CDR2 YYDKDF (reference sequence).

The CDR3 reads CAIPTGDNQPQHF. CDR3 DNA sequence: TGTGCCATCCCAACAGGGGACAATCAGCCCCAGCATTTT. V is TRBV3-1 (or the pseudogene TRBV3-2) and J is TRBJ1-5, with 7 nucleotides matching TRBD1. CDR3 length: 13 amino acids. The junction had 6 bases not matched to a gene; V was cut back by 10 bases and J by 3 bases. CDR1 is LGHDT, CDR2 YNNKEL, per germline (reference sequence).

The chain carries TRBV3-1 (or the pseudogene TRBV3-2) and TRBJ1-3, with D possibly being TRBD1 (6 bases). The CDR3 is 13 residues long. Per the germline V gene, CDR1 is LGHDT and CDR2 is YNNKEL (reference sequence). The ends were cut back, 5 bases at V and 8 bases at J, with 13 bases in the middle. For the CDR3, the DNA is TGTGCCAGCAGCTATAGGGGGGGAGACACCATATATTTT. Its translation: CASSYRGGDTIYF.

There are a few counts of this clone. The DNA for the CDR3 is TGCGCCAGCAGCCGGACGGACAGCTCGAGCGCAGCCTATTCACCCCTCCACTTT. This translates into CASSRTDSSSAAYSPLHF. V usage is TRBV4-3 and J usage is TRBJ1-6, with D perhaps TRBD1 (6 bases). The CDR3 extends over 18 amino acids. CDR1 and CDR2 (germline): LGHNA, YSLEER. The V end lost 4 bases, the J end lost 8 bases, and 24 bases lay between the germline ends.

In its sample, this clone was seen once. The rearrangement uses TRBV19 and TRBJ1-5, with unresolved D. Deletions cut 8 bases from V and 1 base from J, with 15 bases between. Germline V lookup: CDR1 LNHDA, CDR2 SQIVND (reference sequence). This CDR3 has 15 residues. For the CDR3, the DNA is TGTGCCAGTGACGGGTCAATGGTAAGCAATCAGCCCCAGCATTTT. The encoded protein is CASDGSMVSNQPQHF.

This clone has a single count. This chain joins TRBV2 and TRBJ2-7, with D possibly being TRBD1 (6 bases). Germline V lookup: CDR1 SNHLY, CDR2 FYNNEI. V dropped 6 bases and J dropped 0 bases, with 6 bases sitting between them. CDR3 length equals 12 residues. The DNA of the CDR3 is TGTGCCAGCAGGGACAGCTCCTACGAGCAGTACTTC. This translates into CASRDSSYEQYF.

This clone appeared once. V gene TRBV28 combines with J gene TRBJ2-5; 9 nucleotides agree with TRBD1. The CDR3 length is 14 residues. Trimming cost V 8 bases and J 5 bases; bases outside gene matches: 9. In germline, CDR1 is MDHEN, CDR2 SYDVKM. CDR3 sequence: CASRTGQGWETQYF. In DNA form, the CDR3 reads TGTGCCAGCCGAACCGGACAGGGGTGGGAGACCCAGTACTTC.

This clone has only a few counts. In DNA, the CDR3 is TGTGCCAGCACCCTCCGTTTCGGAGGATATCAGCCCCAGCATTTT. It translates to CASTLRFGGYQPQHF. The chain links TRBV28 to TRBJ1-5; D unresolved. With 7 bases removed from V and 5 bases from J, the gap between germline ends came to 18 bases. This CDR3 comprises 15 residues. In germline, CDR1 is MDHEN, CDR2 SYDVKM.

V gene TRBV7-3 combines with J gene TRBJ1-3; perhaps TRBD1 as D (5 bases). V shed 2 bases and J shed 4 bases, with 12 bases lying between them. Germline V lookup: CDR1 SGHTA, CDR2 FQGTGA. The CDR3 length is 15 residues. CDR3 in DNA: TGTGCCAGCAGCTTAGGGGGAGGCGAAGGAAACACCATATATTTT. This translates into CASSLGGGEGNTIYF. The variable domain in full, with the rest retrieved from reference TRBV7-3 and TRBJ1-3, is GAGVSQTPSNKVTEKGKYVELRCDPISGHTALYWYRQSLGQGPEFLIYFQGTGAADDSGLPNDRFFAVRPEGSVSTLKIQRTERGDSAVYLCASSLGGGEGNTIYFGEGSWLTVV.

This chain links TRBV5-6 with TRBJ1-2; 8 bases are shared with TRBD1. The CDR3 length is 13 residues. The V and J ends lost 4 bases and 8 bases, in that order; junction bases with no gene match: 7. The V gene's germline CDR1 is SGHDT and CDR2 YYEEEE. The chain's CDR3 is CASSTTGESGYTF. CDR3 nucleotides: TGTGCCAGCAGCACGACAGGGGAAAGCGGCTACACCTTC. Complete variable domain (other parts from reference TRBV5-6 and TRBJ1-2): DAGVTQSPTHLIKTRGQQVTLRCSPKSGHDTVSWYQQALGQGPQFIFQYYEEEERQRGNFPDRFSGHQFPNYSSELNVNALLLGDSALYLCASSTTGESGYTFGSGTRLTVV.

This clone came up once. The DNA of the CDR3 is TGTGCCAGCAGTACGTATGGGACAGGGAGTTTCTACGAGCAGTACTTC. Amino acid sequence: CASSTYGTGSFYEQYF. The gene calls are TRBV6-6 and TRBJ2-7; 9 positions agree with TRBD1. The CDR3 consists of 16 residues. The V and J ends lost 5 bases and 3 bases, in that order; junction bases with no gene match: 11. Germline CDR1 MNHNY, CDR2 SVGAGI (reference sequence).

A word on this clone: The junction shows a germline mismatch at one end, possibly a read error. V and J are TRBV7-2 and TRBJ1-2, with TRBD1 matching over 8 bases. Germline lookup yields CDR1 SGHTA and CDR2 FQGNSA. CDR3 size: 14 residues. The CDR3 protein is CATGQGGRIGAAAF. The DNA for the CDR3 is TGTGCCACCGGACAGGGTGGCAGGATAGGGGCGGCCGCCTTC.

V is TRBV4-3 and J is TRBJ1-2; TRBD1 aligns across 8 bases. V lost 3 bases, J lost 8 bases, and 11 bases stayed unmatched. This CDR3 has 15 residues. CDR1 is LGHNA and CDR2 is YSLEER in the germline V gene. The CDR3, as DNA: TGCGCCAGCAGCCAGGCGGACAGGGCCTGGGAAGGCTACACCTTC. This encodes CASSQADRAWEGYTF.

This clone was seen a handful of times. The chain carries TRBV30 and TRBJ1-4; 10 bases line up with TRBD1. CDR3 length: 15 amino acids. V lost 0 bases, J lost 11 bases, and 9 bases stayed unmatched. Germline V lookup: CDR1 GTSNPN, CDR2 SVGIG (reference sequence). In nucleotides, the CDR3 is TGTGCCTGGAGTGTACTCGGACAGGGGGGGGGTAAACTGTTTTTT. This translates into CAWSVLGQGGGKLFF.

V is TRBV7-2 and J is TRBJ1-1; possible D gene TRBD1, 5 bases. V lost 1 base, J lost 11 bases, and 20 bases lay in between. The CDR3 is 15 amino acids. Germline V gene sequence: CDR1 SGHTA, CDR2 FQGNSA. The CDR3: CASSLGPQDRGRAFF. The DNA of the CDR3 is TGTGCCAGCAGCTTAGGCCCTCAAGACAGAGGGAGGGCTTTCTTT.

The V call is TRBV27, the J call TRBJ1-1, with D tentatively TRBD1 (5 bases). Germline V gene lookup returns CDR1 MNHEY and CDR2 SMNVEV (reference sequence). V lost 4 bases, J lost 5 bases, and 11 bases lay in between. This CDR3 spans 13 amino acids. The CDR3 DNA follows: TGTGCCAGCAGTTGGGGCCCCCTTACTGAAGCTTTCTTT. It codes for CASSWGPLTEAFF.

The chain has TRBV6-2 or TRBV6-3 and TRBJ1-1; D perhaps matches TRBD1 (5 bases). Germline CDR1 is MNHEY and CDR2 is SVGEGT. V shed 3 bases and J shed 2 bases, with 10 bases lying between them. The CDR3 runs 14 residues. CDR3 in DNA: TGTGCCAGCAGTTATTGGGGCAGAAACACTGAAGCTTTCTTT. Its translation is CASSYWGRNTEAFF.